This TCR beta chain was sequenced during a study of T-cell reconstitution after alpha-beta-depleted transplantation in children. General observations from the study: The main origin of T-cell counts and diversity one year after transplant was newly produced T cells. About two months after transplant, alpha-beta T cells reportedly came from several hundred expanded graft clones.

CDR1 and CDR2 (germline): SGHDN, FVKESK. This CDR3 region has 15 residues. V lost 0 bases and J lost 9; bases outside the gene matches: 5. This clonotype has just a few counts. Its antigen is currently unknown. Researchers prepared the TCRbeta library using unique molecular identifiers, the study reports. TCRdb processed the PCR reads anew with MiXCR; each CDR3 protein has one entry. The top ten clones hold more than 5.5% of a sample with about 200,000 distinct CDR3 sequences, approximately 7% of them seen once. This TCR was sampled from a boy aged 2 to 10 with acute lymphoblastic leukemia, due to receive a stem cell transplant. Sequenced material: PBMCs, taken before TCRalphabeta/CD19-depleted stem cell transplant. This chain uses TRBV14 with TRBJ1-6; 7 bases are shared with TRBD1. The CDR3 protein is CASSQETGFRSPLHF. CDR3 sequence (DNA): TGTGCCAGCAGCCAAGAGACAGGGTTTCGTTCACCCCTCCACTTT.